The clone carrying this TCR beta chain was counted many times. The antigen is not known. This entry is derived from a study of T-cell reconstitution after alpha-beta-depleted transplantation in children. Study results and caveats: Two months or so post-transplant, alpha-beta T cells reportedly derived from several hundred expanded graft clones. It was surviving recipient T cells and thymic progenitors that gave some patients high TCRbeta diversity at day 60. After one year, T-cell counts and TCRbeta diversity mostly came from new T cells.

The CDR3 consists of 17 residues. Germline values: CDR1 DFQATT, CDR2 SNEGSKA (reference sequence). V lost 3 bases and J lost 0, with 17 bases in between. Unique molecular identifiers were incorporated into the prepared TCRbeta library. TCRdb recomputed calls from the PCR reads with MiXCR, one row per CDR3 protein. The sample lists about 460,000 distinct CDR3 sequences; roughly a tenth were seen once. The gene calls are TRBV20-1 and TRBJ1-4; TRBD1 might be the D (5 bases). The source was PBMCs, collected before TCRalphabeta/CD19-depleted stem cell transplant. The origin of this receptor is a child younger than 10 with inherited bone marrow failure, due to receive a stem cell transplant. CDR3: CSARSPRGDATNEKLFF. The CDR3 nucleotides are TGCAGTGCTAGGAGTCCGCGGGGCGATGCAACTAATGAAAAACTGTTTTTT.